The 31 T cell receptor beta chains below come from one sample, sequenced in a study of blood T cell repertoires in COVID-19. The repertoire was sequenced with immunoSEQ multiplex PCR; TCRdb's copy has only in-frame clones and lacks some. Among under 350,000 clones listed, around 85% were seen once. The sample consisted of PBMCs or T cells enriched from blood (not recorded which). The receptors were gathered from a woman aged 40 to 50 with acute COVID-19.

CDR3 nucleotides: TGCAGTGCTCAAAAAAACACTGAAGCTTTCTTT. Its protein product is CSAQKNTEAFF. J is TRBJ1-1 and V is TRBV20-1; D gene unclear. V shed 5 bases and J shed 2 bases, with 6 bases lying between them. Germline V gives CDR1 DFQATT, CDR2 SNEGSKA (reference sequence). This CDR3 is built from 11 residues.

The chain is built from TRBV2 and TRBJ2-2; 9 positions match TRBD2. The CDR3 extends over 17 amino acids. CDR1 and CDR2 from the germline V gene are SNHLY and FYNNEI. With V trimmed by 6 bases and J by 3 bases, 11 bases remained unmatched. The CDR3 nucleotides read TGTGCCAGCAGGGCGGCTAGCGGGATTCGGGACACCGGGGAGCTGTTTTTT. Protein: CASRAASGIRDTGELFF.

The genes are TRBV19 and TRBJ1-4; perhaps TRBD1 as D (6 bases). The V gene lost 6 bases and the J gene lost 7 bases, with 18 bases spanning the gap. Germline V lookup: CDR1 LNHDA, CDR2 SQIVND (reference sequence). The CDR3 sequence is 15 residues long. This CDR3 is CASRETGLRGEKLFF. The DNA of the CDR3 is TGTGCCAGTAGAGAAACAGGCCTCAGGGGTGAAAAACTGTTTTTT.

This chain joins TRBV29-1 and TRBJ1-3; maybe TRBD1 (6 bases). This CDR3 region has 15 residues. V was shortened by 5 bases and J by 0 bases, with 14 bases between the two germline ends. Germline assignment: CDR1 SQVTM and CDR2 ANQGSEA. CDR3 loop: CSVLPTGDSGNTIYF. CDR3 in DNA: TGCAGCGTTCTACCGACAGGAGACTCTGGAAACACCATATATTTT.

This sequence joins TRBV28 and TRBJ2-3; 7 nucleotides align to TRBD1. V lost 6 bases and J lost 1; bases outside the gene matches: 16. The CDR3 covers 18 residues. Per germline, CDR1 MDHEN and CDR2 SYDVKM. For the CDR3, the DNA is TGTGCCAGCAGCGAGGACAGGCGAACTTCATTTCGCACAGATACGCAGTATTTT. The encoded protein is CASSEDRRTSFRTDTQYF.

J is TRBJ2-2 and V is TRBV3-1 (or the pseudogene TRBV3-2); the D is unclear. Germline CDR1 LGHDT, CDR2 YNNKEL (reference sequence). V lost 4 bases and J 0 bases, leaving 9 bases between the germline ends. The CDR3 length is 15 residues. The DNA for the CDR3 is TGTGCCAGCAGCCTCCACCAGACGAACACCGGGGAGCTGTTTTTT. Translated: CASSLHQTNTGELFF.

The V call is TRBV6-1, the J call TRBJ1-6; D gene uncertain. The CDR3 length is 13 residues. Germline values: CDR1 MNHNS, CDR2 SASEGT. Trimming shortened V by 0 bases and J by 8 bases, and 5 bases separated the two germline ends. CDR3 DNA sequence: TGTGCCAGCAGTGAAGCTCGGGATTCACCCCTCCACTTT. Its protein is CASSEARDSPLHF.

V gene TRBV2 combines with J gene TRBJ2-1, with D possibly being TRBD1 (6 bases). The V gene's germline CDR1 is SNHLY and CDR2 FYNNEI. Trimming left V 4 bases short and J 5 bases short, with 9 bases between. The length of the CDR3 is 13 residues. The CDR3 loop reads CASSVRTDNEQFF. CDR3 nucleotide sequence: TGTGCCAGCAGTGTTCGGACAGACAATGAGCAGTTCTTC.

The rearrangement uses TRBV5-8 and TRBJ2-3, with 15 positions matching TRBD2. Germline CDR1 reads SGHTS; CDR2 reads YDEGEE. The CDR3 has 19 amino acids. V lost 0 bases to trimming and J lost 5 bases; unmatched junction nucleotides: 10. The CDR3 sequence: CASSLGLWTSGGAKDTQYF. For the CDR3, the DNA is TGTGCCAGCAGCTTGGGGTTGTGGACTAGCGGGGGGGCGAAAGATACGCAGTATTTT.

The chain employs TRBV10-3 and TRBJ1-1; D uncertain. V was pared by 5 bases and J by 1 base, with 11 bases between. In germline, CDR1 is ENHRY, CDR2 SYGVKD. The CDR3 is 14 residues long. CDR3 sequence: CAISPEVRNTEAFF. CDR3 in DNA: TGTGCCATCAGTCCAGAGGTAAGGAACACTGAAGCTTTCTTT.

The chain has TRBV2 and TRBJ1-1, with D perhaps matching TRBD1 (5 bases). Germline-derived CDR1 and CDR2 are SNHLY and FYNNEI. Trimming took off 7 bases at V and 2 bases at J, with 17 bases between the two ends. The CDR3 is made up of 15 amino acids. The CDR3 loop is CASILDMQGNTEAFF. DNA of the CDR3: TGTGCCAGCATCCTAGACATGCAGGGTAACACTGAAGCTTTCTTT.

The rearrangement joins TRBV9 to TRBJ2-2; 15 bases align to TRBD2. With 3 bases clipped from V and 4 bases from J, the junction kept 10 bases outside the gene matches. This CDR3 is built from 19 residues. The V gene's germline CDR1 is SGDLS and CDR2 YYNGEE. CDR3 sequence (DNA): TGTGCCAGCAGCGCCCGGACTAGCGGGGGGGCCAAGGGCACCGGGGAGCTGTTTTTT. This gives the protein CASSARTSGGAKGTGELFF.

The chain uses TRBV18 and TRBJ2-2; D not certain. Germline CDR1 is KGHSH and CDR2 is LQKENI. V was shortened by 3 bases and J by 0 bases, with 11 bases between the two germline ends. This CDR3 is 16 amino acids long. CDR3 in DNA: TGTGCCAGCTCACCTTCAATTGTAGCGAACACCGGGGAGCTGTTTTTT. As protein: CASSPSIVANTGELFF.

For the CDR3, the DNA is TGTGCCAGCTCACCACTTGTTTCCCTCTCTGGAAACACCATATATTTT. This codes for CASSPLVSLSGNTIYF. This rearrangement joins TRBV18 to TRBJ1-3; D not resolved. Germline V gives CDR1 KGHSH, CDR2 LQKENI. The CDR3 is 16 residues long. Trimming removed 1 base at V and 0 bases at J, with 10 bases between.

The chain joins TRBV7-6 to TRBJ2-1; 11 positions agree with TRBD2. The germline V gene encodes CDR1 SGHVS and CDR2 FNYEAQ. V lost 1 base and J lost 2; bases outside the gene matches: 7. The CDR3 length is 18 residues. CDR3 region: CASSLVSGRASAYNEQFF. The CDR3, as DNA: TGTGCCAGCAGCTTAGTTAGCGGGAGGGCCTCGGCCTACAATGAGCAGTTCTTC.

The CDR3 nucleotides read TGTGCCAGCAGCTTCCCCGGGGGGGCCTCGGATACGCAGTATTTT. Encoded protein: CASSFPGGASDTQYF. This chain joins TRBV7-9 and TRBJ2-3; 8 bases map to TRBD2. Germline V gene lookup returns CDR1 SEHNR and CDR2 FQNEAQ (reference sequence). This CDR3 has 15 residues. The ends lost 3 bases at V and 6 bases at J; junction bases unmatched: 8.

As for this clone: It is likely a read error, because the conserved phenylalanine at the end of the CDR3 is missing. No DNA is shown, since the ends of the CDR3 on it are uncertain; the CDR3 is the one TCRdb lists. The J gene is TRBJ2-7, the V gene TRBV28; the D segment call TRBD1 is taken from the table without a DNA check. Per germline, CDR1 MDHEN and CDR2 SYDVKM. The CDR3 has 13 residues if both end residues are counted. The CDR3 loop reads CASSPPTTGTLEI.

The chain couples TRBV9 to TRBJ2-1, with 8 nucleotides matching TRBD2. CDR1 is SGDLS, CDR2 YYNGEE, per germline. CDR3 size: 16 residues. The junction had 2 bases not matched to a gene; V was cut back by 0 bases and J by 0 bases. The CDR3 protein is CASSVDGGASYNEQFF. For the CDR3, the DNA is TGTGCCAGCAGCGTAGACGGGGGGGCCTCCTACAATGAGCAGTTCTTC.

This clone was picked up many times. V gene TRBV6-5 combines with J gene TRBJ1-1, with D tentatively TRBD1 (5 bases). CDR3 length: 12 residues. CDR1 is MNHEY, CDR2 SVGAGI, per germline. With 9 bases removed from V and 4 bases from J, the gap between germline ends came to 12 bases. CDR3 amino acids: CARPDGATEAFF. The CDR3 coding sequence is TGTGCCAGACCGGATGGGGCCACTGAAGCTTTCTTT.

CDR3 residues: CASGLVLGTSGRGNEQFF. In DNA, the CDR3 is TGTGCTAGTGGTTTGGTACTGGGGACTAGCGGGAGGGGTAATGAGCAGTTCTTC. This rearrangement joins TRBV12-5 to TRBJ2-1, with TRBD2 matching 16 bases. V lost 0 bases, J lost 7 bases, and 6 bases stayed unmatched. Germline-derived CDR1 and CDR2 are LGHNT and FRNRAP. This CDR3 spans 18 amino acids.

The chain has TRBV19 and TRBJ1-1; D is uncertain. Germline V lookup: CDR1 LNHDA, CDR2 SQIVND (reference sequence). This CDR3 has 13 residues. The ends were cut back, 8 bases at V and 7 bases at J, with 17 bases in the middle. CDR3 residues: CASHPNELSEAFF. The DNA of the CDR3 is TGTGCCAGTCACCCAAATGAGTTAAGTGAAGCTTTCTTT. Complete variable domain (other parts from reference TRBV19 and TRBJ1-1): DGGITQSPKYLFRKEGQNVTLSCEQNLNHDAMYWYRQDPGQGLRLIYYSQIVNDFQKGDIAEGYSVSREKKESFPLTVTSAQKNPTAFYLCASHPNELSEAFFGQGTRLTVV.

This chain links TRBV7-2 with TRBJ1-5; no definite D call. The ends were cut back, 3 bases at V and 6 bases at J, with 9 bases in the middle. The CDR3 runs 13 residues. CDR1 SGHTA and CDR2 FQGNSA come from the germline V gene. The CDR3 DNA reads TGTGCCAGCAGCTTTGACGGGTTTCAGCCCCAGCATTTT. As protein: CASSFDGFQPQHF.

The rearrangement joins TRBV19 to TRBJ2-7; 9 bases are shared with TRBD1. The CDR3 contains 16 residues. Per germline, CDR1 LNHDA and CDR2 SQIVND (reference sequence). V lost 0 bases and J lost 5; bases outside the gene matches: 8. The CDR3, as DNA: TGTGCCAGTAGTATAGAGGGTGGACAGGGGAGACACGAGCAGTACTTC. This encodes CASSIEGGQGRHEQYF.

This clone was observed a single time. The gene calls are TRBV28 and TRBJ1-5; 9 nucleotides align to TRBD1. The V gene's germline CDR1 is MDHEN and CDR2 SYDVKM. The CDR3 runs 20 residues. V shed 2 bases, J shed 4 bases, and the junction held 18 bases outside the gene matches. Written as DNA, the CDR3 is TGTGCCAGCAGTTTAATTTTAGGGACAGGGTTGTTTGGTTTTAATCAGCCCCAGCATTTT. It specifies CASSLILGTGLFGFNQPQHF. The full variable domain, its missing parts supplied by reference TRBV28 and TRBJ1-5, is DVKVTQSSRYLVKRTGEKVFLECVQDMDHENMFWYRQDPGLGLRLIYFSYDVKMKEKGDIPEGYSVSREKKERFSLILESASTNQTSMYLCASSLILGTGLFGFNQPQHFGDGTRLSIL.

In regard to this clone: Other DNA sequences of this sample code for an identical CDR3. The rearrangement links TRBV12-3 or TRBV12-4 to TRBJ1-1; D remains unclear. The CDR3 totals 13 residues. The ends were cut back, 3 bases at V and 1 base at J, with 6 bases in the middle. CDR3 DNA: TGTGCCAGCAGTTTTGGCGGGAACACTGAAGCTTTCTTT. Translated: CASSFGGNTEAFF.

This chain connects TRBV5-6 to TRBJ1-5, with 8 nucleotides matching TRBD1. V lost 4 bases to trimming and J lost 0 bases; unmatched junction nucleotides: 9. Germline CDR1 and CDR2: SGHDT and YYEEEE. The CDR3 contains 17 residues. The CDR3 nucleotides read TGTGCCAGCAGCGCTCGGGACAGGCGGTATAGCAATCAGCCCCAGCATTTT. Translated: CASSARDRRYSNQPQHF.

This clone has a single count. This chain joins TRBV11-2 and TRBJ2-7; tentatively, D is TRBD1 (6 bases). The CDR3 has 14 residues. Trimming took off 3 bases at V and 2 bases at J, with 11 bases between the two ends. Germline V CDR1 and CDR2: SGHAT, FQNNGV. The CDR3: CASSLWTETYEQYF. CDR3 sequence (DNA): TGTGCCAGCAGCTTGTGGACAGAAACCTACGAGCAGTACTTC.

The J gene is TRBJ2-7, the V gene TRBV29-1, with 7 bases lining up with TRBD1. CDR1 SQVTM and CDR2 ANQGSEA come from the germline V gene. Trimming removed 4 bases from V and 3 bases from J; junction bases left unmatched: 9. CDR3 length: 14 residues. The CDR3 bases are TGCAGCGTTGTCTGGGGACAGAAGAACTACGAGCAGTACTTC. It translates to CSVVWGQKNYEQYF.

The chain recombines TRBV10-3 with TRBJ1-3; tentatively, D is TRBD1 (5 bases). CDR1 ENHRY and CDR2 SYGVKD come from the germline V gene. V was trimmed by 2 bases and J by 3 bases, leaving 8 bases between them. The CDR3 spans 14 residues. The CDR3 loop reads CAISETGYGNTIYF. The CDR3 DNA reads TGTGCCATCAGTGAGACAGGATATGGAAACACCATATATTTT.

V and J are TRBV6-6 and TRBJ1-5, with D possibly matching TRBD1 (6 bases). This CDR3 region has 15 residues. Trimming removed 2 bases from V and 2 bases from J, with 10 bases in between. Germline CDR1 is MNHNY and CDR2 is SVGAGI (reference sequence). The CDR3 here is CASSYGAGGNQPQHF. CDR3 nucleotides: TGTGCCAGCAGTTACGGGGCAGGGGGCAATCAGCCCCAGCATTTT.

V is TRBV12-5 and J is TRBJ1-1, with 11 bases identical to TRBD1. This CDR3 region has 13 residues. Trimming at V came to 5 bases and at J to 12 bases, leaving 8 bases not matched to a gene. Germline lookup yields CDR1 LGHNT and CDR2 FRNRAP. The CDR3 region is CASGVAGTGGSFF. As DNA, the CDR3 is TGTGCTAGTGGTGTGGCCGGGACAGGGGGATCTTTCTTT.